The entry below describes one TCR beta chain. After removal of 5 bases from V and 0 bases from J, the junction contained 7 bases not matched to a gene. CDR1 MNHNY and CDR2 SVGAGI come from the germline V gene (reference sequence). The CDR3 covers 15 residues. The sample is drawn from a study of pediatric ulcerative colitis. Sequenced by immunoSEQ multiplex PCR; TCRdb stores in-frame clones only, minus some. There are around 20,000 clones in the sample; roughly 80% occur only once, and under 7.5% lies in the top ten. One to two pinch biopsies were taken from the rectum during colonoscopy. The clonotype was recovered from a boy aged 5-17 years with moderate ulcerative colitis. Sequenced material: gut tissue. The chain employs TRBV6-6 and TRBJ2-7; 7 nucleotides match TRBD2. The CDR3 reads CASSPSGGNSYEQYF. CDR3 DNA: TGTGCCAGCAGTCCATCCGGGGGGAACTCCTACGAGCAGTACTTC.